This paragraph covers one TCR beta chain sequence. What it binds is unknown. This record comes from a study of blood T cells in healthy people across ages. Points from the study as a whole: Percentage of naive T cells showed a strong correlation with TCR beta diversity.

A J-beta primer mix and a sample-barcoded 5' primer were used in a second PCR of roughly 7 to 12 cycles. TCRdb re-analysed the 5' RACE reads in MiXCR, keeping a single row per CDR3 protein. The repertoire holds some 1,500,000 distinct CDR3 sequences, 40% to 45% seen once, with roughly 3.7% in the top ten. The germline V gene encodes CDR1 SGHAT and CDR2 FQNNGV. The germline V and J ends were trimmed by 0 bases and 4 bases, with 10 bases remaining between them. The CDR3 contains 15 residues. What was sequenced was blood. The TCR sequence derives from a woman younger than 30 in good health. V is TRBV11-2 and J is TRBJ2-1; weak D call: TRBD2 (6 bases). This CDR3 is CASSLDRTTYNEQFF. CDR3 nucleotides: TGTGCCAGCAGCTTAGATAGGACTACTTACAATGAGCAGTTCTTC.